Each of the 9 T cell receptor beta chains below was sequenced from the same sample in a study of CD8 T cells in Susac syndrome. Random hexamers were used to reverse transcribe 0.5 to 1 ug of RNA. TCRdb called the immunoSEQ multiplex PCR reads again in MiXCR, with one record for every CDR3 protein. Found here are about 300,000 distinct CDR3 sequences, roughly 94% of them singletons; the top ten hold more than 0.06%. Sequences were obtained from CD4+ T cells from PBMCs. These receptors came from a human donor with multiple sclerosis.

The CDR3 spells CASRETGTGESPLHF. CDR3 nucleotide sequence: TGTGCCAGCAGGGAGACCGGGACAGGGGAATCACCCCTCCACTTT. V and J are TRBV12-3 or TRBV12-4 and TRBJ1-6, with 10 nucleotides matching TRBD1. The J segment lost 10 bases and the V segment lost 6 bases, leaving 9 bases of the junction unmatched. The CDR3 has 15 amino acids.

This chain links TRBV5-1 with TRBJ2-5, with 10 bases fitting TRBD2. The CDR3 runs 13 residues. Germline-derived CDR1 and CDR2 are SGHRS and YFSETQ. With 6 bases clipped from V and 3 bases from J, the junction kept 2 bases outside the gene matches. The CDR3 loop is CASNLAGEETQYF. DNA for the CDR3: TGCGCCAGCAACCTAGCGGGAGAAGAGACCCAGTACTTC.

This chain uses TRBV7-9 with TRBJ2-7; 10 bases match TRBD2. The V gene's germline CDR1 is SEHNR and CDR2 FQNEAQ (reference sequence). V shed 0 bases, J shed 4 bases, and the junction held 6 bases outside the gene matches. The CDR3 has 16 residues. The CDR3 sequence: CASSLARASGRYEQYF. In DNA, the CDR3 is TGTGCCAGCAGCTTAGCAAGGGCTAGCGGGAGATACGAGCAGTACTTC.

The chain recombines TRBV7-9 with TRBJ2-1, with D possibly TRBD2 on 6 matching bases. Germline V gene lookup returns CDR1 SEHNR and CDR2 FQNEAQ (reference sequence). The CDR3 is made up of 16 amino acids. The V end lost 4 bases, the J end lost 5 bases, and 18 bases lay between the germline ends. The CDR3, as DNA: TGTGCCAGCAGCTCCATTACCGGGACTGGAAACAATGAGCAGTTCTTC. Residues: CASSSITGTGNNEQFF.

J is TRBJ2-2 and V is TRBV7-2, with TRBD2 matching 15 bases. V trimming: 4 bases; J trimming: 3 bases; junction bases outside the gene matches: 6. The CDR3 is made up of 18 amino acids. In germline, CDR1 is SGHTA, CDR2 FQGNSA. The CDR3 nucleotides read TGTGCCAGCAGCTCCCCGGGACTAGCGGGGGGAGACACCGGGGAGCTGTTTTTT. Encoded protein: CASSSPGLAGGDTGELFF.

This rearrangement joins TRBV18 to TRBJ1-5; TRBD1 might be the D (5 bases). CDR3 length equals 16 residues. V lost 2 bases, J lost 2 bases, and 13 bases lay in between. Germline lookup yields CDR1 KGHSH and CDR2 LQKENI. CDR3 nucleotides: TGTGCCAGCTCACCATCAGGGCTTGTGGGCAATCAGCCCCAGCATTTT. This sequence encodes CASSPSGLVGNQPQHF.

This sequence joins TRBV7-9 and TRBJ2-5; tentatively, D is TRBD2 (7 bases). CDR1 is SEHNR, CDR2 FQNEAQ, per germline (reference sequence). CDR3 length equals 16 residues. With 4 bases removed from V and 1 base from J, the gap between germline ends came to 16 bases. The CDR3: CASSSLTSRGQETQYF. The DNA of the CDR3 is TGTGCCAGCAGCTCCCTGACTAGCAGGGGCCAAGAGACCCAGTACTTC.

V is TRBV18 and J is TRBJ1-1; no clear D gene. With 2 bases removed from V and 3 bases from J, the gap between germline ends came to 7 bases. Per the germline V gene, CDR1 is KGHSH and CDR2 is LQKENI. This CDR3 is 13 amino acids long. CDR3 sequence: CASSPGADTEAFF. The CDR3 DNA sequence: TGTGCCAGCTCACCAGGCGCGGACACTGAAGCTTTCTTT.

The chain employs TRBV6-6 and TRBJ2-4, with a tentative D call TRBD2 (5 bases). This CDR3 is 13 amino acids long. From germline, CDR1 is MNHNY and CDR2 SVGAGI (reference sequence). V was shortened by 5 bases and J by 6 bases, with 11 bases between the two germline ends. CDR3 residues: CASSIQEGNIQYF. The CDR3 DNA reads as TGTGCCAGCAGTATCCAAGAGGGAAACATTCAGTACTTC.